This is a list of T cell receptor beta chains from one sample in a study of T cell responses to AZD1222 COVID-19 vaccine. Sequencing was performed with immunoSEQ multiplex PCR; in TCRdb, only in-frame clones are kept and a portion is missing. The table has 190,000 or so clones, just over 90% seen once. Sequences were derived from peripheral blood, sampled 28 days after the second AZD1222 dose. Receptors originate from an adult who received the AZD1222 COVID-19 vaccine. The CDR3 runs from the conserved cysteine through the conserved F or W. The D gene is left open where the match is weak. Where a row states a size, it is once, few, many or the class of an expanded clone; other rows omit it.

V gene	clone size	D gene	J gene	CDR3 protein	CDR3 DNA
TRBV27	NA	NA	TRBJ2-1	CASSFVTSGDNEQFF	TGTGCCAGCAGTTTTGTCACTAGTGGGGACAATGAGCAGTTCTTC
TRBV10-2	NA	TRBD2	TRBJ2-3	CASSETSGSSTDTQYF	TGCGCCAGCAGTGAAACTAGCGGGTCTAGCACAGATACGCAGTATTTT
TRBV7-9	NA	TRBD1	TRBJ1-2	CASSPRDRGLYGYTF	TGTGCCAGCAGTCCCCGGGACAGGGGCCTCTATGGCTACACCTTC
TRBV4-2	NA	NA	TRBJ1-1	CASSQDHSVNTEAFF	TGTGCCAGCAGCCAAGACCACAGTGTGAACACTGAAGCTTTCTTT
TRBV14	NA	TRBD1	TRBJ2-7	CASSQTGTGGGEQYF	TGTGCCAGCAGCCAAACCGGGACAGGGGGTGGCGAGCAGTACTTC
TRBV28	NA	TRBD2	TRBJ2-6	CASSLMAGGLSGANVLTF	TGTGCCAGCAGTTTAATGGCGGGAGGCCTCTCTGGGGCCAACGTCCTGACTTTC
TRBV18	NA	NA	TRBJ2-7	CASSPPAVSSYEQYF	TGTGCCAGCTCACCGCCGGCGGTAAGCTCCTACGAGCAGTACTTC
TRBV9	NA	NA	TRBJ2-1	CASSTLGGTSYNEQFF	TGTGCCAGCAGCACCCTAGGGGGGACCTCCTACAATGAGCAGTTCTTC
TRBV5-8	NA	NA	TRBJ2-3	CASSATGTLSTDTQYF	TGTGCCAGCAGCGCCACCGGGACTCTGAGCACAGATACGCAGTATTTT
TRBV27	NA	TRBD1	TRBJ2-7	CASSLSGTGFEQYF	TGTGCCAGCAGTTTATCCGGGACAGGGTTCGAGCAGTACTTC
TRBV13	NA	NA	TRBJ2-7	CASSLEGGDTYEQYF	TGTGCCAGCAGCTTAGAGGGGGGGGATACCTACGAGCAGTACTTC
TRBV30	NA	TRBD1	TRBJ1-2	CAWNTGVVGYGYTF	TGTGCCTGGAACACAGGGGTAGTAGGATATGGCTACACCTTC
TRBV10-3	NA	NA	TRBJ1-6	CAISDPGTSPLHF	TGTGCCATCAGTGACCCGGGTACTTCACCCCTCCACTTT
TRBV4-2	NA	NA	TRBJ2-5	CASSRGSGQETQYF	TGTGCCAGCAGCCGGGGATCAGGCCAAGAGACCCAGTACTTC
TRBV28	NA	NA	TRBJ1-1	CASSTHYVWGGETVNTEAFF	TGTGCCAGCAGTACCCATTACGTATGGGGGGGGGAGACGGTGAACACTGAAGCTTTCTTT
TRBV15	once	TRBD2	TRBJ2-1	CATSRDQTSGEQFF	TGTGCCACCAGCAGAGATCAGACTAGCGGGGAGCAGTTCTTC
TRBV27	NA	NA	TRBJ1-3	CASSLRVGGNTIYF	TGTGCCAGCAGTTTGCGGGTTGGGGGAAACACCATATATTTT
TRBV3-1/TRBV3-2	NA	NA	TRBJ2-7	CASSPTLSGWASYEQYF	TGTGCCAGCAGCCCGACATTGTCCGGTTGGGCCTCCTACGAGCAGTACTTC
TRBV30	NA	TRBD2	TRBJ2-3	CAWSMGGFTDTQYF	TGTGCCTGGAGTATGGGAGGGTTCACAGATACGCAGTATTTT